This entry lists 18 T cell receptor beta chains sequenced from one sample in a study of T cells in Graves' hyperthyroidism and ophthalmopathy (dated by TCRdb to the late 2010s). Libraries were prepared through multiplex PCR. Sequencing took place on an Illumina HiSeq 2000. TCR beta CDR3 regions were amplified from RNA transcripts. The first round of RT-PCR for the TCR CDR3 was performed with the HTBI primer set and the Qiagen OneStep RT-PCR kit. TCRdb trimmed the raw reads at Q25, called clones with MiXCR and kept productive beta chains. Each entry is one CDR3 protein sequence, shown with its most common DNA and genes. This sample has about half a million distinct CDR3 sequences in its table, and about 22% of those were observed once. The ten largest make up approximately 49% of the sample. Sequences were obtained from blood. These TCRs come from a woman in her 70s with Graves' ophthalmopathy.

This clonotype has only a few counts. The rearrangement joins TRBV7-2 to TRBJ1-5; 8 bases match TRBD1. CDR3 length: 18 amino acids. V lost 1 base, J lost 2 bases, and 10 bases stayed unmatched. In germline, CDR1 is SGHTA, CDR2 FQGNSA. The CDR3 DNA reads as TGTGCCAGCAGCTTAGTCGACGGACAGGGATGGGGCAATCAGCCCCAGCATTTT. Translating gives CASSLVDGQGWGNQPQHF.

This clonotype showed up just a few times. This chain links TRBV20-1 with TRBJ2-7, with D unresolved. Germline assignment: CDR1 DFQATT and CDR2 SNEGSKA (reference sequence). The CDR3 contains 15 residues. Trimming took 3 bases from V and 2 from J, leaving 17 bases between them. The CDR3 sequence is CSASGLESVTYEQYF. DNA of the CDR3: TGCAGTGCTAGCGGCCTCGAAAGCGTAACCTACGAGCAGTACTTC.

This clonotype was detected many times. This sequence joins TRBV3-1 and TRBJ2-2, with 8 nucleotides matching TRBD2. The CDR3 totals 16 residues. After removal of 8 bases from V and 2 bases from J, the junction contained 10 bases not matched to a gene. Germline CDR1 and CDR2: LGHDT and YNNKEL (reference sequence). The CDR3 DNA is TGTGCCAGCCGCGGGGCTAGCGGGTTTAACACCGGGGAGCTGTTTTTT. Translating it yields CASRGASGFNTGELFF.

The chain couples TRBV4-1 to TRBJ2-2; D gene unclear. The CDR3 runs 14 residues. V lost 0 bases and J lost 11, with 13 bases in between. The V gene's germline CDR1 is MGHRA and CDR2 YSYEKL. CDR3 sequence: CASSQDSRLGELFF. The CDR3 DNA sequence: TGCGCCAGCAGCCAAGATTCCCGCCTGGGAGAGCTGTTTTTT.

This clonotype was seen at least ten times. The chain employs TRBV27 and TRBJ2-3; 7 bases map to TRBD2. The CDR3 totals 17 residues. The junction had 8 bases not matched to a gene; V was cut back by 0 bases and J by 2 bases. The germline V gene has CDR1 MNHEY and CDR2 SMNVEV (reference sequence). In DNA form, the CDR3 reads TGTGCCAGCAGTTTATCGTGGCAGCTAGCGGTCACAGATACGCAGTATTTT. It codes for CASSLSWQLAVTDTQYF.

The genes are TRBV30 and TRBJ2-4; TRBD1 matches 7 bases. Germline CDR1 GTSNPN, CDR2 SVGIG (reference sequence). V was pared by 3 bases and J by 0 bases, with 14 bases of the junction left unmatched. The CDR3 loop spans 18 amino acids. Here the CDR3 reads CAWSSSGTATLAKNIQYF. CDR3 DNA: TGTGCCTGGAGCTCCTCCGGGACAGCTACGTTAGCCAAAAACATTCAGTACTTC.

The chain joins TRBV20-1 to TRBJ2-5; 9 positions match TRBD2. J was trimmed by 4 bases and V by 7 bases; bases with no gene match: 10. Germline CDR1 reads DFQATT; CDR2 reads SNEGSKA (reference sequence). CDR3 length equals 14 residues. CDR3 bases: TGCAGTGGGATTCCCGGGACTAGCCGAGAGACCCAGTACTTC. Amino acids: CSGIPGTSRETQYF.

This clonotype was detected many times. V gene TRBV2 combines with J gene TRBJ2-1; TRBD2 agrees at 10 bases. Germline V CDR1 and CDR2: SNHLY, FYNNEI. V trimming: 1 base; J trimming: 12 bases; junction bases outside the gene matches: 6. The CDR3 length is 14 residues. In DNA form, the CDR3 reads TGTGCCAGCAGTGAAGGCCTAGCGGGAGTAGGGCAGTTCTTC. Translating it yields CASSEGLAGVGQFF.

This clonotype was seen more than once but under ten times. Here the CDR3 DNA reads TGTGCCAGCAGTAGCAGGGGGCGTCAGAGCAATCAGCCCCAGCATTTT. Translating it yields CASSSRGRQSNQPQHF. The chain uses TRBV12-3 or TRBV12-4 and TRBJ1-5; 8 bases are shared with TRBD1. V trimming: 5 bases; J trimming: 1 base; junction bases outside the gene matches: 7. CDR3 length: 16 amino acids.

This clonotype was recorded a few times. No conserved phenylalanine or tryptophan is present at the end of the CDR3, so a read error is the likely explanation. V and J are TRBV28 and TRBJ1-2; perhaps TRBD1 as D (5 bases). Germline CDR1 MDHEN, CDR2 SYDVKM. The germline V and J ends were trimmed by 5 bases and 8 bases, with 9 bases remaining between them. The length of the CDR3 is 11 residues. The CDR3 spells CASSDPGGYTI. The CDR3 nucleotides are TGTGCCAGCAGTGACCCAGGGGGCTACACCATC.

The sample holds many counts of this clonotype. The chain has TRBV27 and TRBJ1-1; no clear D gene. The germline gives CDR1 MNHEY, CDR2 SMNVEV (reference sequence). Trimming pared 6 bases from V and 0 bases from J, leaving 23 bases between. The CDR3 has 18 amino acids. Here the CDR3 reads CASRTRWRVNPVNTEAFF. The CDR3, as DNA: TGTGCCAGCAGAACTCGATGGAGGGTGAATCCCGTGAACACTGAAGCTTTCTTT.

This clonotype was seen more than once but under ten times. The chain employs TRBV3-1 and TRBJ2-3; 11 nucleotides line up with TRBD2. Germline assignment: CDR1 LGHDT and CDR2 YNNKEL (reference sequence). CDR3 length: 16 residues. V was clipped by 1 base and J by 2 bases; unmatched bases: 2. CDR3 protein: CASSQGLAGITDTQYF. The DNA for the CDR3 is TGTGCCAGCAGCCAAGGACTAGCGGGAATCACAGATACGCAGTATTTT.

This clonotype was counted a few times. CDR3 protein: CASSERSGTGELFF. The CDR3, as DNA: TGTGCCAGCAGTGAACGCAGCGGCACCGGGGAGCTGTTTTTT. V and J are TRBV6-1 and TRBJ2-2, with D possibly matching TRBD2 (5 bases). This CDR3 comprises 14 residues. The V and J ends lost 2 bases and 4 bases respectively, with 8 bases between them. Germline CDR1 is MNHNS and CDR2 is SASEGT.

This clonotype came up many times. The chain carries TRBV11-1 and TRBJ2-7; no clear D gene. CDR3 length equals 14 residues. Germline CDR1 SGHAT, CDR2 FQDESV (reference sequence). V lost 5 bases, J lost 2 bases, and 13 bases lay in between. The CDR3 sequence: CASSKSVTTYEQYF. CDR3 nucleotides: TGTGCCAGCAGCAAAAGCGTCACCACCTACGAGCAGTACTTC. The complete variable domain, with remaining parts taken from reference TRBV11-1 and TRBJ2-7, reads EAEVAQSPRYKITEKSQAVAFWCDPISGHATLYWYRQILGQGPELLVQFQDESVVDDSQLPKDRFSAERLKGVDSTLKIQPAELGDSAMYLCASSKSVTTYEQYFGPGTRLTVT.

This clonotype showed up just a few times. The CDR3 reads CSARDSGTYEQYF. In DNA form, the CDR3 reads TGCAGTGCTAGAGATAGCGGTACATACGAGCAGTACTTC. The gene calls are TRBV20-1 and TRBJ2-7; a weak D match, TRBD2 (6 bases). The CDR3 is made up of 13 amino acids. CDR1 DFQATT and CDR2 SNEGSKA come from the germline V gene (reference sequence). The V end lost 0 bases, the J end lost 4 bases, and 10 bases lay between the germline ends.

This clonotype was counted a single time. This sequence joins TRBV10-2 and TRBJ1-4; 8 nucleotides line up with TRBD1. This CDR3 comprises 12 residues. Germline CDR1 is WSHSY and CDR2 is SAAADI. Germline trimming cut 10 bases from V and 7 bases from J; bases unmatched to any gene: 5. The CDR3 coding sequence is TGCGCCACCAGACAGGGGCGTGAAAAACTGTTTTTT. Translation: CATRQGREKLFF.

The sample holds a few counts of this clonotype. The chain couples TRBV10-1 to TRBJ2-1; D possibly corresponds to TRBD1 (6 bases). The CDR3 length is 14 residues. Germline V CDR1 and CDR2: WNHNN, SYGVQD (reference sequence). Trimming pared 5 bases from V and 6 bases from J, leaving 14 bases between. The CDR3 spells CASSPNLQGNEQFF. CDR3 DNA sequence: TGCGCCAGCAGTCCTAATCTACAGGGCAATGAGCAGTTCTTC.

In the case of this clonotype: A clone one base away is much larger, so this may be a read error. The rearrangement joins TRBV15 to TRBJ1-5; D is perhaps TRBD1 (6 bases). The V gene's germline CDR1 is LNHNV and CDR2 YYDKDF (reference sequence). With 2 bases removed from V and 4 bases from J, the gap between germline ends came to 15 bases. The CDR3 has 16 residues. The CDR3 region is CATSRNRGQPNQPQHF. The DNA of the CDR3 is TGTGCCACCAGCAGAAATCGAGGACAGCCAAATCAGCCCCAGCATTTT.